This note documents a single T cell receptor beta chain sequence. In the study's own analysis: Amplifying reference gene primers gave estimates of nucleated cell counts. Clones were read by immunoSEQ multiplex PCR, and TCRdb kept only the in-frame ones, dropping some. Clone size and the V and J calls come from that table; the DNA yielded D and trimming. The sample lists 100,000 or so clones; about 80% were seen once. The data derive from a study of blood T cell repertoires in COVID-19. For the study at large: Material from acute and convalescent COVID-19 was sourced from the United States, Italy and Spain. In each case, the material was cDNA or gDNA derived from T cells, B-cell-depleted T cells, or PBMCs.

Sequencing input: peripheral blood. This receptor was obtained from a woman in her sixties or seventies with acute or convalescent COVID-19.

The chain's CDR3 is CASSVNPVENTEAFF. CDR3 nucleotides: TGTGCCAGCAGCGTTAACCCGGTCGAGAACACTGAAGCTTTCTTT. The chain has TRBV9 and TRBJ1-1; no clear D gene. Germline V gene sequence: CDR1 SGDLS, CDR2 YYNGEE. The CDR3 has 15 amino acids. Trimming removed 2 bases from V and 1 base from J, with 12 bases in between.